Below are 5 T cell receptor beta chains sequenced from a single sample in a study of blood T cell repertoires in COVID-19 (TCRdb year 2020). The library was built by means of the immunoSEQ multiplex PCR assay. As stored in TCRdb, this immuneACCESS dataset retains in-frame rearrangements with V and J assigned. A fraction of the clones does not appear; measured against another copy, unresolved V genes explain less than half of the discrepancy, and the remainder lacks a known reason. The sample contains 300,000 to 400,000 clones, 90% of them found a single time. The ten largest clones take up 2.6% of the sample. The specimen was PBMCs or T cells enriched from blood (not recorded which). The receptors shown here come from a man aged 60 to 75 who had recovered from COVID-19.

The V and J genes are TRBV18 and TRBJ2-6; the D gene is possibly TRBD1 (6 bases). Trimming stripped 6 bases from V and 0 bases from J, with 18 bases between. CDR1 is KGHSH and CDR2 is LQKENI in the germline V gene. The CDR3 is made up of 18 amino acids. CDR3 protein: CASSQWTDLSSGANVLTF. CDR3 nucleotides: TGTGCCAGCTCCCAATGGACAGATTTAAGCTCTGGGGCCAACGTCCTGACTTTC.

This rearrangement joins TRBV7-2 to TRBJ1-2, with 7 bases that match TRBD1. This CDR3 is built from 16 residues. V lost 1 base and J lost 0; bases outside the gene matches: 5. CDR1 is SGHTA and CDR2 is FQGNSA in the germline V gene. CDR3 region: CASSLVWDRANYGYTF. In DNA, the CDR3 is TGTGCCAGCAGCTTAGTGTGGGACAGAGCTAACTATGGCTACACCTTC.

The chain links TRBV5-1 to TRBJ2-7; TRBD1 aligns across 8 bases. Germline CDR1 reads SGHRS; CDR2 reads YFSETQ. CDR3 length equals 16 residues. Unmatched junction bases numbered 8, after V lost 1 base and J lost 2 bases. In nucleotides, the CDR3 is TGCGCCAGCAGCTTGTGGGAACAGGGGGGCACCTACGAGCAGTACTTC. This gives the protein CASSLWEQGGTYEQYF.

The V call is TRBV6-5, the J call TRBJ2-7, with a possible D match to TRBD2 (6 bases). CDR3 length: 12 residues. Germline loops: CDR1 MNHEY, CDR2 SVGAGI. V was trimmed by 6 bases and J by 11 bases, leaving 17 bases between them. CDR3 sequence (DNA): TGTGCCAGCAGAGAGAACGGACTACATGAGTACTTC. Amino acids: CASRENGLHEYF.

The V and J genes are TRBV30 and TRBJ1-1, with D possibly TRBD1 on 5 matching bases. The CDR3 loop spans 14 amino acids. CDR1 and CDR2 (germline): GTSNPN, SVGIG (reference sequence). Trimming left V 3 bases short and J 7 bases short, with 18 bases between. The DNA for the CDR3 is TGTGCCTGGAGGAAATTCCAGGGAATCGGTGAAGCTTTCTTT. This encodes CAWRKFQGIGEAFF.